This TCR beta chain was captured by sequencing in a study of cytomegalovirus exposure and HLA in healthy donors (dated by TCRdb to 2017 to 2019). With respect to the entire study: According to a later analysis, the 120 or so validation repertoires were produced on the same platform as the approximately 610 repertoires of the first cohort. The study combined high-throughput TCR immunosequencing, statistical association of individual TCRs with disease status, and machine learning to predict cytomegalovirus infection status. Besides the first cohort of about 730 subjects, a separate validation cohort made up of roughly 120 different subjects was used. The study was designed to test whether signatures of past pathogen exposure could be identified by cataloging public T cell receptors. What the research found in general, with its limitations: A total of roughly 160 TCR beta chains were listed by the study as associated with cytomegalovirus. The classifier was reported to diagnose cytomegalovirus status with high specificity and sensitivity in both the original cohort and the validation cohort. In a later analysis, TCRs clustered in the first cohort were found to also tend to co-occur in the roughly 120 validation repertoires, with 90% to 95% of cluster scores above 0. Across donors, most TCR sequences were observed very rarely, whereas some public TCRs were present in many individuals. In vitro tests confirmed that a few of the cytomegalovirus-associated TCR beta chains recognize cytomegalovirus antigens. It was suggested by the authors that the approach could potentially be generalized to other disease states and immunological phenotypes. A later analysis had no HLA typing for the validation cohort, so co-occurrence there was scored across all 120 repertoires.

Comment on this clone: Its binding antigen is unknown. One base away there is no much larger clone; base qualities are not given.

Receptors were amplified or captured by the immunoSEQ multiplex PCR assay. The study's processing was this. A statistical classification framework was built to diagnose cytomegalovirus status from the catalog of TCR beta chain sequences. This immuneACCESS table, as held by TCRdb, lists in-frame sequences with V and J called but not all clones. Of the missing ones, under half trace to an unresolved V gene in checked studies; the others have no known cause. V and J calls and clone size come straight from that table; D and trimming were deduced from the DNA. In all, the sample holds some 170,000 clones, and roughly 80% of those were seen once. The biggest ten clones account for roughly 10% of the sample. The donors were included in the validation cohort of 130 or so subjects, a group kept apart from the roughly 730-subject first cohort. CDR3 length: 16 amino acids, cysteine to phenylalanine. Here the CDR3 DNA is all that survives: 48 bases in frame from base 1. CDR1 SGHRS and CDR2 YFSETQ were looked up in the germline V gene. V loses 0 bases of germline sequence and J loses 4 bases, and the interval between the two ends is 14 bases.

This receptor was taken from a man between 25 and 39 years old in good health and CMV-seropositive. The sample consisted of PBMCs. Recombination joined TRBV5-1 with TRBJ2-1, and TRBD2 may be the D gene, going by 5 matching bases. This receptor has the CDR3 CASSLVRLASYNEQFF. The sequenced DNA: TGCGCCAGCAGCTTGGTTAGGCTAGCTTCGTACAATGAGCAGTTCTTC.